The 12 T cell receptor beta chains listed next were all sequenced from one sample in a study of beta chain features in type 1 diabetes. The investigators reverse transcribed all of the isolated RNA, so they sequenced expressed TCRB transcripts. This table comes from immunoSEQ multiplex PCR, and its TCRdb copy is limited to in-frame clones, with some not included. Among roughly 350,000 clones listed, 9.5% to 11% were seen once. Sequenced material: naive CD4+ T cells from blood. The receptor source for this set is a young woman in good health.

The chain recombines TRBV6-1 with TRBJ2-7; D may be TRBD1 (5 bases). Germline values: CDR1 MNHNS, CDR2 SASEGT. The CDR3 runs to 15 residues. V lost 6 bases and J lost 7, with 22 bases in between. Written as DNA, the CDR3 is TGTGCCAGCAGCTTAGGGGCAGCTCTGGCTGGGGAGCAGTACTTC. It encodes CASSLGAALAGEQYF.

This clone was counted a few times. The genes are TRBV29-1 and TRBJ1-1; TRBD1 might be the D (5 bases). Germline V gives CDR1 SQVTM, CDR2 ANQGSEA. V was trimmed by 4 bases and J by 0 bases, leaving 9 bases between them. This CDR3 is built from 13 residues. The CDR3 region has the DNA TGCAGCGTTGTTGGGGACTTGAACACTGAAGCTTTCTTT. Protein sequence: CSVVGDLNTEAFF.

This sequence joins TRBV27 and TRBJ2-1; D possibly corresponds to TRBD2 (5 bases). V was shortened by 5 bases and J by 9 bases, with 17 bases between the two germline ends. Germline V CDR1 and CDR2: MNHEY, SMNVEV (reference sequence). The length of the CDR3 is 14 residues. CDR3 sequence (DNA): TGTGCCAGCAGTCCCCCCGACGGAGCGGTTGAGCAGTTCTTC. This codes for CASSPPDGAVEQFF.

This rearrangement joins TRBV2 to TRBJ1-2; the D gene is possibly TRBD1 (6 bases). Germline V lookup: CDR1 SNHLY, CDR2 FYNNEI. This CDR3 region has 13 residues. V lost 8 bases, J lost 7 bases, and 17 bases lay in between. CDR3 coding DNA: TGTGCCAGCGAATCGATACAGGGTGGTGGCTACACCTTC. Amino acids: CASESIQGGGYTF. Looking up the rest from reference TRBV2 and TRBJ1-2 gives the full variable domain: EPEVTQTPSHQVTQMGQEVILRCVPISNHLYFYWYRQILGQKVEFLVSFYNNEISEKSEIFDDQFSVERPDGSNFTLKIRSTKLEDSAMYFCASESIQGGGYTFGSGTRLTVV.

V is TRBV7-9 and J is TRBJ2-5, with TRBD1 matching 9 bases. Per the germline V gene, CDR1 is SEHNR and CDR2 is FQNEAQ (reference sequence). V was clipped by 3 bases and J by 11 bases; unmatched bases: 10. CDR3 length equals 14 residues. The CDR3 DNA reads as TGTGCCAGCAGCTTCGGACAGGGGTTGGAGGAGCAGTACTTC. Its protein product is CASSFGQGLEEQYF.

Only a few counts were recorded for this clone. V and J are TRBV6-9 and TRBJ2-3; 8 bases map to TRBD1. This CDR3 is built from 16 residues. The ends lost 4 bases at V and 2 bases at J; junction bases unmatched: 8. The germline V gene encodes CDR1 MNHGY and CDR2 SVAAGI. The CDR3 spells CASSSGQGPYTDTQYF. DNA for the CDR3: TGTGCCAGCAGTTCAGGACAGGGCCCTTACACAGATACGCAGTATTTT.

This clone was detected only a few times. The chain has TRBV6-6 and TRBJ2-1, with 9 bases lining up with TRBD1. CDR3 length equals 15 residues. CDR1 MNHNY and CDR2 SVGAGI come from the germline V gene (reference sequence). The trim removed 6 bases at V and 5 bases at J, leaving 8 bases unmatched. DNA for the CDR3: TGTGCCAGCAGGGGGGGGACAGGGTCCCACAATGAGCAGTTCTTC. This codes for CASRGGTGSHNEQFF.

This clone has a handful of counts. V usage is TRBV15 and J usage is TRBJ2-5; 14 bases line up with TRBD2. CDR1 is LNHNV and CDR2 is YYDKDF in the germline V gene (reference sequence). The CDR3 runs to 16 residues. Losses at the gene ends were 4 bases for V and 1 base for J; bases not matched to a gene: 2. CDR3 loop: CATSKGTSGGQETQYF. The CDR3 nucleotides read TGTGCCACCAGCAAAGGGACTAGCGGGGGCCAAGAGACCCAGTACTTC. The entire variable domain, with the rest obtained from reference TRBV15 and TRBJ2-5, is as follows: DAMVIQNPRYQVTQFGKPVTLSCSQTLNHNVMYWYQQKSSQAPKLLFHYYDKDFNNEADTPDNFQSRRPNTSFCFLDIRSPGLGDTAMYLCATSKGTSGGQETQYFGPGTRLLVL.

The V call is TRBV29-1, the J call TRBJ1-2; the match to TRBD1 covers 10 bases. V trimming: 4 bases; J trimming: 7 bases; junction bases outside the gene matches: 6. The germline V gene encodes CDR1 SQVTM and CDR2 ANQGSEA. This CDR3 is built from 13 residues. DNA of the CDR3: TGCAGCGTTGTCCGGGACAGGGGTGGTGGCTACACCTTC. Translation: CSVVRDRGGGYTF.

A few counts support this clone. The V gene is TRBV25-1, the J gene TRBJ2-1; the match to TRBD2 covers 10 bases. V lost 2 bases, J lost 5 bases, and 3 bases stayed unmatched. This CDR3 contains 15 residues. CDR1 MGHDK and CDR2 SYGVNS come from the germline V gene. DNA for the CDR3: TGTGCCAGCAGTGAAGTGGGACTAGCGAACAATGAGCAGTTCTTC. As protein: CASSEVGLANNEQFF.

This clone has just a few counts. At the DNA level, this CDR3 is encoded by other sequences in the same sample as well. The chain couples TRBV5-1 to TRBJ2-5; a possible D gene is TRBD1 (5 bases). The CDR3 consists of 13 residues. V was cut by 1 base and J by 1 base, with 5 bases left in between. Germline V gene lookup returns CDR1 SGHRS and CDR2 YFSETQ. CDR3 region: CASSLQGQETQYF. The CDR3 nucleotides read TGCGCCAGCAGCTTGCAGGGCCAAGAGACCCAGTACTTC.

This clone was seen a few times. The chain has TRBV28 and TRBJ2-5; D might be TRBD1 (5 bases). Germline loops: CDR1 MDHEN, CDR2 SYDVKM. This CDR3 comprises 12 residues. V lost 4 bases and J 4 bases, leaving 7 bases between the germline ends. The CDR3 DNA sequence: TGTGCCAGCAGTTCAACAGGAGAGACCCAGTACTTC. It encodes CASSSTGETQYF.